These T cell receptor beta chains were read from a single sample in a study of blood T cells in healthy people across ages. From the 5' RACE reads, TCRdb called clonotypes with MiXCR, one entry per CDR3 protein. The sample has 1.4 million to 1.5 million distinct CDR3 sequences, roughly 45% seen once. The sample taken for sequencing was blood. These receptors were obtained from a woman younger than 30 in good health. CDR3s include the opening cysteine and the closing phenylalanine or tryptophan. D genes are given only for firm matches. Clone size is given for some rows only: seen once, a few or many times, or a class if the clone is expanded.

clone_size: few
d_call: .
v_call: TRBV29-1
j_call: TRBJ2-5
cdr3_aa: CSVTTGTRGETQYF
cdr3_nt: TGCAGCGTTACTACCGGGACCAGAGGGGAGACCCAGTACTTC

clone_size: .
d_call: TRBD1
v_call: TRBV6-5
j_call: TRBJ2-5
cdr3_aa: CASSFGFTGGGETQYF
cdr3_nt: TGTGCCAGCAGTTTCGGATTCACAGGGGGCGGGGAGACCCAGTACTTC

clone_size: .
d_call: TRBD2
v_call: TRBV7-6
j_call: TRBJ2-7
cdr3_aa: CASSLGPAAGGPYNEQYF
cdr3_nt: TGTGCCAGCAGCTTAGGTCCCGCGGCGGGGGGCCCTTACAATGAGCAGTACTTC

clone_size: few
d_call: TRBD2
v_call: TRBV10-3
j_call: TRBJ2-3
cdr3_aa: CAISLAGEDTQYF
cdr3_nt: TGTGCCATCAGTTTAGCGGGAGAAGACACGCAGTATTTT

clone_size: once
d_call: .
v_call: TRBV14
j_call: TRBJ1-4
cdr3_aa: CASSHRRTTNEKLFF
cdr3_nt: TGTGCCAGCAGCCACAGACGCACAACTAATGAAAAACTGTTTTTT

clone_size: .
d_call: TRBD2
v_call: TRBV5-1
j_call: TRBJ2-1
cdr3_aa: CASSLVSSGYYNEQFF
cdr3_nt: TGCGCCAGCAGCTTGGTCTCTAGCGGATATTACAATGAGCAGTTCTTC

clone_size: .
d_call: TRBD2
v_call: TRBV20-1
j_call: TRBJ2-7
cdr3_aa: CGARSSGRVGYEQYF
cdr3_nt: TGCGGTGCTAGATCTAGCGGGAGAGTCGGTTACGAGCAGTACTTC

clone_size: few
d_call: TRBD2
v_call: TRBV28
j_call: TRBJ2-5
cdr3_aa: CASSFYGTSGGPRETQYF
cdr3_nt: TGTGCCAGCAGTTTCTACGGGACTAGCGGGGGGCCTCGGGAGACCCAGTACTTC

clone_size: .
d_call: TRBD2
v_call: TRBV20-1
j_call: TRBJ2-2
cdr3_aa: CSAPHPSGRAPGELFF
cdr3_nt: TGCAGTGCCCCCCATCCTAGCGGGAGGGCCCCCGGGGAGCTGTTTTTT

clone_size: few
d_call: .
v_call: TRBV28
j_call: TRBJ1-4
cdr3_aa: CASRSTGGPNEKLFF
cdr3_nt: TGTGCCAGCAGATCTACGGGAGGTCCCAATGAAAAACTGTTTTTT

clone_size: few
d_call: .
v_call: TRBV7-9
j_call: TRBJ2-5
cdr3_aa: CASSLRANQETQYF
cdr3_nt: TGTGCCAGCAGCTTAAGGGCAAATCAAGAGACCCAGTACTTC

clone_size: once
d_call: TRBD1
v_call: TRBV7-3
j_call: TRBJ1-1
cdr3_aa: CASSLMGQGMLYF
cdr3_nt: TGTGCCAGCAGCTTAATGGGACAGGGTATGTTGTACTTT

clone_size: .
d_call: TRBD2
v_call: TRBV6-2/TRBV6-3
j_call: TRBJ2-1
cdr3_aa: CATLAGISSYNEQFF
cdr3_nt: TGTGCCACCCTAGCGGGGATCAGCTCCTACAATGAGCAGTTCTTC

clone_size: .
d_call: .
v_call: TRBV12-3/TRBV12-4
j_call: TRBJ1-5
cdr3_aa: CASSRGHPNQPQHF
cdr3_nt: TGTGCCAGCAGTCGGGGACATCCCAATCAGCCCCAGCATTTT

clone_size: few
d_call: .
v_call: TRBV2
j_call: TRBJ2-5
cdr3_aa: CASSKGGYQETQYF
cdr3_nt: TGTGCCAGCAGCAAAGGAGGGTATCAAGAGACCCAGTACTTC

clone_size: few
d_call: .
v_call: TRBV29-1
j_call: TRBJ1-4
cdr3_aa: CSVGSSGEKLFF
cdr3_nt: TGCAGCGTTGGGTCGAGTGGTGAAAAACTGTTTTTT

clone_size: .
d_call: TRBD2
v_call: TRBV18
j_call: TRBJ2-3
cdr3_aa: CASSAGGPPDTQYF
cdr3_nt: TGTGCCAGCTCAGCGGGGGGGCCTCCAGATACGCAGTATTTT

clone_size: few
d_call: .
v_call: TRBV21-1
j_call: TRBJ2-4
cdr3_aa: CASSRGALAKNIQYF
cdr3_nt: TGTGCCAGCAGCAGGGGAGCGCTAGCCAAAAACATTCAGTACTTC

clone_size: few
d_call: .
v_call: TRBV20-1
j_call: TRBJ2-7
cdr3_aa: CSATPHLERVTSYEQYF
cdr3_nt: TGCAGTGCAACACCCCACCTGGAGCGGGTTACCTCCTACGAGCAGTACTTC

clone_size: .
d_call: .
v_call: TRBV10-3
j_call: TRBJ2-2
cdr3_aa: CAISVDYLDTGELFF
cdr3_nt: TGTGCCATCAGTGTGGACTACCTCGACACCGGGGAGCTGTTTTTT

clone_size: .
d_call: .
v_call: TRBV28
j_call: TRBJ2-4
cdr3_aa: CASSSWNIQYF
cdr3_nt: TGTGCCAGCAGTTCCTGGAACATTCAGTACTTC

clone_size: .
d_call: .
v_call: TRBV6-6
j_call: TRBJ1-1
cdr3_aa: CASSRGGLTEAFF
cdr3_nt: TGTGCCAGCAGCCGCGGGGGGCTCACTGAAGCTTTCTTT

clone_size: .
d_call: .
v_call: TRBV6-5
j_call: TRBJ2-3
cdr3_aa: CASSYHVADTQYF
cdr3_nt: TGTGCCAGCAGTTACCACGTTGCAGATACGCAGTATTTT

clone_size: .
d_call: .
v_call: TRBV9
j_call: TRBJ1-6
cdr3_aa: CASSVFALNSPLHF
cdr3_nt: TGTGCCTCCAGCGTATTTGCCCTAAATTCACCCCTCCACTTT

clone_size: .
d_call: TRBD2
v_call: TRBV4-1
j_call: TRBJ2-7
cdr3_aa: CASSQPLAGFSYEQYF
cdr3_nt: TGCGCCAGCAGCCAACCTCTAGCGGGTTTCTCCTACGAGCAGTACTTC

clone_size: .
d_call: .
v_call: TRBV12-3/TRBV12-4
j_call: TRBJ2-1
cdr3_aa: CAITVGSYEQFF
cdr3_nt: TGTGCCATCACTGTCGGTAGTTATGAGCAGTTCTTC

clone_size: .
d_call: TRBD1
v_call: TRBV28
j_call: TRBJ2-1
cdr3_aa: CASKVDRGATGKQFF
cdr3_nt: TGTGCCAGCAAGGTTGACAGGGGGGCCACCGGAAAGCAGTTCTTC

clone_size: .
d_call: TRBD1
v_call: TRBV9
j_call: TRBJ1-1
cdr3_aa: CASSETGGWTEAFF
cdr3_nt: TGTGCCAGCAGCGAAACAGGGGGATGGACTGAAGCTTTCTTT

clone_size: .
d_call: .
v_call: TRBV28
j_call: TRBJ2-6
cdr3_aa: CASSPARTDGANVLTF
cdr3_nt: TGTGCCAGCAGTCCCGCCCGGACCGATGGGGCCAACGTCCTGACTTTC